The clone carrying this TCR beta chain was found a few times. As yet, its antigen is unknown. Using roughly 200 ng DNA, approximately 30,000 T cell genomes, the sorted-subset replicate PCRs were run. Libraries were prepared by immunoSEQ multiplex PCR; TCRdb keeps only in-frame clonotypes and omits some of them. The sample has hundreds of thousands of clones, about 96% seen once. These data are taken from a study of shared clonotypes between healthy human individuals. Study results and caveats: Among the subsets, naive ones generally showed larger estimated richness than memory ones.

There are 14 residues in the CDR3. Germline CDR1 and CDR2: SEHNR and FQNEAQ (reference sequence). V lost 4 bases and J lost 4; bases outside the gene matches: 5. Naivety among CD8 cells was defined by CD45RO negativity and positive CCR7 selection, thereby excluding terminally differentiated effector memory CD45RA+ cells. This clonotype originated in a woman in her twenties or thirties in good health. Sequencing was carried out using naive CD8+ T cells sorted from blood. V gene TRBV7-9 combines with J gene TRBJ1-2, with 8 bases identical to TRBD1. Written as DNA, the CDR3 is TGTGCCAGCAGCTCCTACGGACAGGGCTATGGCTACACCTTC. Its translation: CASSSYGQGYGYTF. Together with reference TRBV7-9 and TRBJ1-2, the CDR3 gives the full variable domain: DTGVSQNPRHKITKRGQNVTFRCDPISEHNRLYWYRQTLGQGPEFLTYFQNEAQLEKSRLLSDRFSAERPKGSFSTLEIQRTEQGDSAMYLCASSSYGQGYGYTFGSGTRLTVV.